This TCR beta chain was retrieved from a study of cytomegalovirus exposure and HLA in healthy donors. Looking at the study overall: Among around 400 genotyped donors, about 83% fell in the Caucasian-associated ancestry cluster.

The PCR made use of 60 Vbeta and 13 Jbeta primers. Generated by immunoSEQ multiplex PCR, the TCRdb table keeps only in-frame clones and is missing some. The sample has about 170,000 clones, about four fifths seen once. This clone was picked up one time. Its antigen is not known. Germline is not matched at one junction end, which may reflect a read error. Per the germline V gene, CDR1 is SEHNR and CDR2 is FQNEAQ (reference sequence). The CDR3 totals 16 residues. Study results and caveats: In an earlier analysis, productive rearrangement rates for most beta V segments clustered near 87% or 30%. Across HLA loci, a later analysis found differing TCR association rates, with DRB1 most and HLA-C fewest.

The donors were healthy bone marrow donors. V and J are TRBV7-9 and TRBJ1-1, with 7 bases identical to TRBD1. The sequenced sample consisted of PBMCs. The receptor was isolated from a man aged 30 to 39 in good health and CMV-seropositive. The CDR3 loop is CSSSIPGGTVNTEAFF. The CDR3 DNA follows: TGTTCCAGCAGCATCCCAGGGGGGACGGTGAACACTGAAGCTTTCTTT.